The 22 T cell receptor beta chains listed next were all sequenced from one sample in a study of T cell responses to AZD1222 COVID-19 vaccine. Sequencing used immunoSEQ multiplex PCR; TCRdb keeps in-frame clones, though not all of them. The table shows roughly 150,000 clones, with about 90% occurring only once. Sample: peripheral blood, taken 28 days after the second AZD1222 dose. The receptors stem from an adult who received the AZD1222 COVID-19 vaccine.

This sequence joins TRBV5-4 and TRBJ2-7; TRBD2 might be the D (6 bases). From germline, CDR1 is SGHNT and CDR2 YYREEE (reference sequence). Trimming left V 3 bases short and J 3 bases short, with 19 bases between. This CDR3 has 16 amino acids. Written as DNA, the CDR3 is TGTGCCAGCAGCTGGGGGGAGAACCGGGACCGCTACGAGCAGTACTTC. This encodes CASSWGENRDRYEQYF.

The sample holds one count of this clone. The V call is TRBV6-6, the J call TRBJ1-6; 7 bases are shared with TRBD1. The length of the CDR3 is 18 residues. Germline V gene lookup returns CDR1 MNHNY and CDR2 SVGAGI (reference sequence). V shed 5 bases and J 6 bases; nucleotides not matched to a gene: 16. The CDR3 spells CASSLRTGPGLGNSPLHF. DNA of the CDR3: TGTGCCAGCAGTCTGCGGACAGGCCCAGGCTTGGGTAATTCACCCCTCCACTTT.

This chain links TRBV29-1 with TRBJ2-5; weak D call: TRBD1 (5 bases). The CDR3 spans 13 residues. Germline CDR1 reads SQVTM; CDR2 reads ANQGSEA. The V end lost 6 bases, the J end lost 4 bases, and 15 bases lay between the germline ends. CDR3 region: CSVGSGPVETQYF. Here the CDR3 DNA reads TGCAGCGTGGGCTCAGGGCCTGTAGAGACCCAGTACTTC.

This chain uses TRBV5-4 with TRBJ2-7; possible D gene TRBD2, 6 bases. The CDR3 spans 14 residues. Germline loops: CDR1 SGHNT, CDR2 YYREEE (reference sequence). The V and J ends lost 2 bases and 6 bases respectively, with 15 bases between them. The chain's CDR3 is CASSFREVRVEQYF. In nucleotides, the CDR3 is TGTGCCAGCAGCTTTAGGGAGGTTAGAGTCGAGCAGTACTTC. Full variable domain (remainder filled in from reference TRBV5-4 and TRBJ2-7): ETGVTQSPTHLIKTRGQQVTLRCSSQSGHNTVSWYQQALGQGPQFIFQYYREEENGRGNFPPRFSGLQFPNYSSELNVNALELDDSALYLCASSFREVRVEQYFGPGTRLTVT.

This clone was found once. The chain uses TRBV3-1 (or the pseudogene TRBV3-2) and TRBJ2-7; TRBD2 matches at 10 bases. Germline CDR1 reads LGHDT; CDR2 reads YNNKEL (reference sequence). The ends lost 4 bases at V and 2 bases at J; junction bases unmatched: 17. The CDR3 spans 19 residues. CDR3 in amino acids: CASSRGPRITSGITYEQYF. For the CDR3, the DNA is TGTGCCAGCAGCCGGGGGCCACGGATAACTAGCGGGATCACCTACGAGCAGTACTTC.

V and J are TRBV2 and TRBJ1-4, with TRBD1 as a possible D gene (5 bases). Germline assignment: CDR1 SNHLY and CDR2 FYNNEI. The CDR3 is made up of 15 amino acids. The ends were cut back, 6 bases at V and 3 bases at J, with 14 bases in the middle. The CDR3 DNA reads as TGTGCCAGCAGACCCCGGGGGGTCTCTAATGAAAAACTGTTTTTT. Residues: CASRPRGVSNEKLFF.

V gene TRBV9 combines with J gene TRBJ1-2, with TRBD1 identical over 8 bases. V shed 4 bases, J shed 7 bases, and the junction held 12 bases outside the gene matches. The CDR3 is made up of 15 amino acids. Germline-derived CDR1 and CDR2 are SGDLS and YYNGEE. CDR3 bases: TGTGCCAGCAGCCCACGGACAGGGAGTCAGAGTGGCTACACCTTC. It codes for CASSPRTGSQSGYTF.

This clone was counted a single time. The rearrangement uses TRBV5-6 and TRBJ2-7; 8 positions agree with TRBD2. CDR3 length: 15 amino acids. Trimming cost V 0 bases and J 4 bases; bases outside gene matches: 6. Germline values: CDR1 SGHDT, CDR2 YYEEEE. This chain's CDR3 is CASSLVAGGRYEQYF. CDR3 nucleotide sequence: TGTGCCAGCAGCTTGGTCGCGGGAGGAAGGTACGAGCAGTACTTC.

V gene TRBV2 combines with J gene TRBJ1-3; D gene unclear. The CDR3 is 13 residues long. V dropped 8 bases and J dropped 1 base, with 9 bases sitting between them. Germline V CDR1 and CDR2: SNHLY, FYNNEI. CDR3 sequence (DNA): TGTGCCAGCGAACCCCTGTCTGGAAACACCATATATTTT. Encoded protein: CASEPLSGNTIYF.

This chain links TRBV5-1 with TRBJ2-1; 14 bases line up with TRBD2. The length of the CDR3 is 21 residues. V lost 0 bases to trimming and J lost 0 bases; unmatched junction nucleotides: 11. Germline CDR1 is SGHRS and CDR2 is YFSETQ. The CDR3: CASSLAFRGTSGSASYNEQFF. The CDR3 nucleotides read TGCGCCAGCAGCTTGGCTTTTCGGGGGACTAGCGGGAGCGCCTCCTACAATGAGCAGTTCTTC.

This chain uses TRBV7-3 with TRBJ1-2; unclear D gene. Trimming cost V 0 bases and J 13 bases, with 15 bases left between them. Germline CDR1 and CDR2: SGHTA and FQGTGA. The CDR3 is made up of 13 amino acids. The CDR3 DNA is TGTGCCAGCAGCTTAACCCCCGGACCAGTTCGCACCTTC. Translating gives CASSLTPGPVRTF.

The CDR3 nucleotides read TGTGCCAGCAGCGGGGACACTGGAAACACTGAAGCTTTCTTT. It yields the protein CASSGDTGNTEAFF. This chain uses TRBV5-6 with TRBJ1-1; D is perhaps TRBD1 (6 bases). Germline values: CDR1 SGHDT, CDR2 YYEEEE. Trimming removed 4 bases from V and 2 bases from J, with 12 bases in between. The length of the CDR3 is 14 residues.

V gene TRBV2 combines with J gene TRBJ2-5, with D hard to call. Germline CDR1 is SNHLY and CDR2 is FYNNEI. Trimming shortened V by 6 bases and J by 5 bases, and 13 bases separated the two germline ends. The CDR3 covers 13 residues. The CDR3 DNA reads as TGTGCCAGCAGGATTGAGTCCCGGGAGACCCAGTACTTC. Translated: CASRIESRETQYF.

In the case of this clone: One junction end does not reproduce the germline sequence, and a read error may be involved. The chain joins TRBV11-2 to TRBJ1-3; D not certain. Germline V gene sequence: CDR1 SGHAT, CDR2 FQNNGV. CDR3 length: 14 amino acids. The CDR3, as DNA: TGTGCCAGCAGCTTCGAATTCTCTCGAAACACCATATATTTT. Translating it yields CASSFEFSRNTIYF.

This chain joins TRBV10-3 and TRBJ2-2; 7 bases agree with TRBD2. The CDR3 loop spans 15 amino acids. The ends lost 6 bases at V and 0 bases at J; junction bases unmatched: 4. The germline V gene has CDR1 ENHRY and CDR2 SYGVKD. In nucleotides, the CDR3 is TGTGCCATCAGCACCGGGACTACGAACACCGGGGAGCTGTTTTTT. It translates to CAISTGTTNTGELFF.

This rearrangement joins TRBV19 to TRBJ2-1; 7 bases match TRBD2. J gave up 7 bases and V 7 bases, and 13 bases lay outside the gene matches. CDR3 size: 15 residues. In germline, CDR1 is LNHDA, CDR2 SQIVND (reference sequence). The CDR3 protein is CASTPGLERGNEQFF. The CDR3 coding sequence is TGTGCCAGTACCCCGGGACTGGAGCGGGGTAATGAGCAGTTCTTC.

This clone was seen a single time. The chain carries TRBV6-4 and TRBJ1-1; TRBD1 might be the D (6 bases). V was pared by 5 bases and J by 3 bases, with 13 bases between. Germline assignment: CDR1 MRHNA and CDR2 SNTAGT. The CDR3 runs 14 residues. The CDR3: CASSLRSGDTEAFF. CDR3 nucleotides: TGTGCCAGCAGTCTTCGGTCAGGGGACACTGAAGCTTTCTTT.

This chain links TRBV3-1 (or the pseudogene TRBV3-2) with TRBJ2-5; 7 bases map to TRBD2. The CDR3 length is 15 residues. V gave up 3 bases and J gave up 2 bases; unmatched junction bases: 6. The germline V gene has CDR1 LGHDT and CDR2 YNNKEL (reference sequence). The CDR3 sequence is CASSHELALQETQYF. DNA of the CDR3: TGTGCCAGCAGCCACGAACTAGCGCTGCAAGAGACCCAGTACTTC.

As to this clone: The sample carries other DNA sequences with the same CDR3. The chain couples TRBV7-3 to TRBJ2-3, with a weak D call TRBD2 (7 bases). CDR3 length: 16 residues. Germline V gene lookup returns CDR1 SGHTA and CDR2 FQGTGA. V was trimmed by 2 bases and J by 1 base, leaving 13 bases between them. CDR3 in amino acids: CASSLGGGRGTDTQYF. The CDR3 region has the DNA TGTGCCAGCAGCTTAGGGGGGGGGCGGGGCACAGATACGCAGTATTTT.

The chain is built from TRBV7-2 and TRBJ2-1; 9 positions agree with TRBD2. Germline V gene sequence: CDR1 SGHTA, CDR2 FQGNSA. The CDR3 consists of 14 residues. The ends lost 6 bases at V and 11 bases at J; junction bases unmatched: 11. The CDR3 sequence: CASRSLAGLAQQFF. CDR3 nucleotides: TGTGCCAGCAGATCCCTAGCGGGGCTAGCCCAGCAGTTCTTC.

V is TRBV5-5 and J is TRBJ2-7; perhaps D is TRBD1 or TRBD2 (6 bases each). Trimming took off 0 bases at V and 0 bases at J, with 13 bases between the two ends. This CDR3 has 16 residues. Germline loops: CDR1 SGHKS, CDR2 YYEKEE (reference sequence). CDR3 in amino acids: CASSLALGGHSYEQYF. The CDR3, as DNA: TGTGCCAGCAGCTTGGCCTTGGGGGGACACTCCTACGAGCAGTACTTC.

The chain combines TRBV29-1 with TRBJ2-7; TRBD1 matches at 9 bases. Germline V lookup: CDR1 SQVTM, CDR2 ANQGSEA. J gave up 4 bases and V 2 bases, and 6 bases lay outside the gene matches. CDR3 length: 14 residues. CDR3 nucleotide sequence: TGCAGCGTTGAAAGTTCCGGACAGGGGTACGAGCAGTACTTC. Amino acid sequence: CSVESSGQGYEQYF.